This is a list of T cell receptor beta chains from one sample in a study of T cells in Graves' hyperthyroidism and ophthalmopathy. TCRdb analysed the multiplex PCR reads with MiXCR anew, one entry per CDR3 protein. The data contain fewer than 700,000 distinct CDR3 sequences, about 17% of them singletons. Sequences were obtained from blood. The source is a woman in her twenties or thirties with Graves' hyperthyroidism. Both conserved end residues are part of each CDR3. The D gene is left open where the match is weak. Only some rows state a clone size, as once, few, many or a class for expanded clones.

D	size	V	J	CDR3	DNA
TRBD2	-	TRBV20-1	TRBJ2-3	CSARPGLAEDTQYF	TGCAGTGCTAGACCGGGACTAGCTGAAGATACGCAGTATTTT
-	-	TRBV5-6	TRBJ2-3	CASSRGTSDTQYF	TGTGCCAGCAGCCGTGGGACATCAGATACGCAGTATTTT
-	-	TRBV7-3	TRBJ2-7	CASSLYPQTDYEQYF	TGTGCCAGCAGCTTATACCCCCAGACAGACTACGAGCAGTACTTC
-	many	TRBV18	TRBJ2-7	CASSPSGQTYEQYF	TGTGCCAGCTCACCATCAGGACAGACCTACGAGCAGTACTTC
-	many	TRBV27	TRBJ2-1	CASSLSIGYEQFF	TGTGCCAGCAGTTTATCGATTGGGTATGAGCAGTTCTTC
TRBD1	-	TRBV5-1	TRBJ1-2	CASSLVGQEEFGYTF	TGCGCCAGCAGCCTGGTCGGACAGGAAGAATTTGGCTACACCTTC
-	many	TRBV7-9	TRBJ2-7	CASSSFRDGNEQYF	TGTGCCAGCAGCTCTTTCAGGGACGGGAACGAGCAGTACTTC
-	many	TRBV28	TRBJ1-6	CASSLPSSYNSPLHF	TGTGCCAGCAGTTTACCCAGCTCCTATAATTCACCCCTCCACTTT
TRBD1	many	TRBV6-6	TRBJ2-7	CASSYSMRDSISYEQYF	TGTGCCAGCAGTTACTCGATGAGGGACAGTATCTCCTACGAGCAGTACTTC
TRBD1	many	TRBV27	TRBJ2-7	CASSFDRGGEQYF	TGTGCCAGCAGTTTCGACAGGGGCGGCGAGCAGTACTTC
TRBD1	many	TRBV6-1	TRBJ1-2	CASSPGQGDRVGYTF	TGTGCCAGCAGTCCGGGACAGGGGGATCGGGTTGGCTACACCTTC
-	-	TRBV30	TRBJ1-3	CAWSDEGNTIYF	TGTGCCTGGAGTGACGAGGGAAACACCATATATTTT
-	many	TRBV4-1	TRBJ2-3	CASSQDHNTDTQYF	TGCGCCAGCAGCCAAGATCACAACACAGATACGCAGTATTTT
-	-	TRBV7-8	TRBJ2-6	CASSFTQAGANVLTF	TGTGCCAGCAGCTTTACCCAAGCGGGGGCCAACGTCCTGACTTTC